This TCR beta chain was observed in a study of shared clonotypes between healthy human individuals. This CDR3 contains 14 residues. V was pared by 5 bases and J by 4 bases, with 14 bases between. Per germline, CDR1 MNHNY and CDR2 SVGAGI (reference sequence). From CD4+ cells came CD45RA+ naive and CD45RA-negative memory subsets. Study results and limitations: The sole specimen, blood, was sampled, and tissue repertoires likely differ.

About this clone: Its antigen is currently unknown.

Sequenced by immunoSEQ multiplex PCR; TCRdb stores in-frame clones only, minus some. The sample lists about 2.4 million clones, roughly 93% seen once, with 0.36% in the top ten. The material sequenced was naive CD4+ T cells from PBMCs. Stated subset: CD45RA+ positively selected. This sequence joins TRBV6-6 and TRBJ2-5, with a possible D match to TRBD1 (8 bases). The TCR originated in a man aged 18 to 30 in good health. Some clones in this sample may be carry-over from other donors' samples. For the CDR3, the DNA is TGTGCCAGCAGTAAGAACAGGGGGGGAGAGACCCAGTACTTC. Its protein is CASSKNRGGETQYF.